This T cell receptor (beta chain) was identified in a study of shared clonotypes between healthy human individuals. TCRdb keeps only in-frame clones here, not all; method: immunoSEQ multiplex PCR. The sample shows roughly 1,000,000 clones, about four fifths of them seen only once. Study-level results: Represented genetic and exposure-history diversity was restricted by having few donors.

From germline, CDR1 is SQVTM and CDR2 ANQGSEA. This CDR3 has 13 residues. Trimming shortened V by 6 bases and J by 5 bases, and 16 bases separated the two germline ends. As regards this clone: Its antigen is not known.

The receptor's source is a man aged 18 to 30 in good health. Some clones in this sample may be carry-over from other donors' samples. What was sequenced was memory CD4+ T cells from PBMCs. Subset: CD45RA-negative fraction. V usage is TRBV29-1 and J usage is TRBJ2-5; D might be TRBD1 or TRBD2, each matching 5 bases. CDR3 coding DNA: TGCAGCGTAGCTGGGACGGGTCGTGAGACCCAGTACTTC. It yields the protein CSVAGTGRETQYF.